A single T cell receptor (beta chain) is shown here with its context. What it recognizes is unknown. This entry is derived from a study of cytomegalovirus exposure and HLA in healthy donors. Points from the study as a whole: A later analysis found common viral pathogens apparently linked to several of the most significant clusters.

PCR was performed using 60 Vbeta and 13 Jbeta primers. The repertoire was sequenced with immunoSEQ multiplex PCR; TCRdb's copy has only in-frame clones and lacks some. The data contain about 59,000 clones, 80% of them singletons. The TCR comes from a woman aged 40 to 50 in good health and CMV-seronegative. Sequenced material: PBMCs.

CDR3 DNA sequence: TGTGCCAGCAGCTTAGTCGGGCTAGCAGTTAGCACAGATACGCAGTATTTT. Amino acid sequence: CASSLVGLAVSTDTQYF. This chain joins TRBV7-2 and TRBJ2-3, with D perhaps matching TRBD2 (5 bases). The CDR3 contains 17 residues. Trimming cost V 1 base and J 0 bases, with 14 bases left between them. Germline values: CDR1 SGHTA, CDR2 FQGNSA.